Only a few counts were recorded for the clone carrying this T cell receptor beta chain. This entry belongs to a study of blood T cell repertoires in COVID-19. On the study more broadly: There were acute and convalescent COVID-19 samples, and they came from the United States, Italy and Spain. PBMCs, B-cell-depleted T cells, or T cells were the source of the cDNA or gDNA that made up the material.

The V segment lost 3 bases and the J segment 6 bases; nucleotides outside the gene matches: 8. Germline lookup yields CDR1 DFQATT and CDR2 SNEGSKA (reference sequence). This CDR3 is 14 amino acids long. Original processing methods: Nucleated cell number was recorded as an estimate derived from reference gene primer amplification. The table came from immunoSEQ multiplex PCR; TCRdb's copy has only in-frame clones and leaves some out. V, J and clone size derive from that table, while D and trimming were established from the DNA sequence. The data hold about 410,000 clones, with about nine tenths observed a single time.

V gene TRBV20-1 combines with J gene TRBJ2-7; 10 bases map to TRBD2. Sample: peripheral blood. This TCR was sampled from a young woman with active or convalescent COVID-19. The CDR3 loop reads CSASSGGPVAEQYF. In nucleotides, the CDR3 is TGCAGTGCTAGTAGCGGGGGGCCGGTCGCCGAGCAGTACTTC.